These T cell receptor beta chains were read from a single sample in a study of T cell responses to AZD1222 COVID-19 vaccine. Only in-frame clones appear in the TCRdb table, and some are missing; sequencing was by immunoSEQ multiplex PCR. The sample has about 93,000 clones, approximately 90% seen once. Material: peripheral blood, obtained 28 days after the second AZD1222 dose. Receptors originate from an adult who received the AZD1222 COVID-19 vaccine. Each CDR3 is given with its conserved first and last residue. Each record gives: CDR3 protein, CDR3 DNA, V gene, CDR3 length, clone size, J gene, D gene. D genes are given only for firm matches. Some rows mark clone size as missing; the rest say once, few, many or name a class of expanded clone.

CASRDSDNYGYTF | TGTGCCTCACGGGACAGTGATAACTATGGCTACACCTTC | TRBV10-3 | 13 | once | TRBJ1-2 | TRBD1
CASSRQLQQPQHF | TGTGCCAGTAGTAGACAGCTTCAACAGCCCCAGCATTTT | TRBV19 | 13 | . | TRBJ1-5 | .
CASGLVLGRNTEAFF | TGTGCTAGTGGTTTGGTACTAGGAAGGAACACTGAAGCTTTCTTT | TRBV12-5 | 15 | . | TRBJ1-1 | .
CAWSLAIEAFF | TGTGCCTGGAGTCTGGCGATTGAAGCTTTCTTT | TRBV30 | 11 | many | TRBJ1-1 | .
CASSVSSGYEQYF | TGTGCCAGCAGCGTAAGCAGCGGCTACGAGCAGTACTTC | TRBV9 | 13 | . | TRBJ2-7 | .
CAWSPDWNTEAFF | TGTGCCTGGAGTCCGGACTGGAACACTGAAGCTTTCTTT | TRBV30 | 13 | . | TRBJ1-1 | .
CASSIDRGSSYEQYF | TGTGCCAGTAGTATAGATAGGGGAAGCTCCTACGAGCAGTACTTC | TRBV19 | 15 | . | TRBJ2-7 | .
CASSLAGVVNQETQYF | TGCGCCAGCAGCTTGGCCGGGGTGGTCAACCAAGAGACCCAGTACTTC | TRBV5-1 | 16 | few | TRBJ2-5 | .
CASSQAGPDTGELFF | TGTGCCAGCAGCCAAGCGGGGCCTGACACCGGGGAGCTGTTTTTT | TRBV4-2 | 15 | few | TRBJ2-2 | .
CASSSTVENSPLHF | TGTGCCAGCAGTTCGACAGTGGAAAATTCACCCCTCCACTTT | TRBV5-4 | 14 | . | TRBJ1-6 | .
CAWSVTGTGGSSEAFF | TGTGCCTGGAGTGTTACCGGGACAGGGGGCAGCTCTGAAGCTTTCTTT | TRBV30 | 16 | medium-sized | TRBJ1-1 | TRBD1
CSVEKQGGTGELFF | TGCAGCGTTGAGAAACAGGGTGGGACCGGGGAGCTGTTTTTT | TRBV29-1 | 14 | . | TRBJ2-2 | .
CASSLGQGVPSYEQYF | TGTGCCAGCAGCTTAGGTCAGGGGGTCCCTTCCTACGAGCAGTACTTC | TRBV5-4 | 16 | . | TRBJ2-7 | TRBD1
CATQASGGFTGELFF | TGTGCCACCCAGGCTAGCGGGGGATTCACCGGGGAGCTGTTTTTT | TRBV2 | 15 | . | TRBJ2-2 | TRBD2
CASSQGGGLQETQYF | TGCGCCAGCAGCCAAGGCGGGGGGCTCCAAGAGACCCAGTACTTC | TRBV4-3 | 15 | . | TRBJ2-5 | TRBD2
CASSLPRGNEQFF | TGCGCCAGCAGCTTACCGAGGGGGAATGAGCAGTTCTTC | TRBV5-1 | 13 | . | TRBJ2-1 | .
CASSAMDSNQPQHF | TGTGCCAGCAGCGCTATGGATAGCAATCAGCCCCAGCATTTT | TRBV9 | 14 | . | TRBJ1-5 | .
CASSPGTANTEAFF | TGTGCCAGCAGCCCCGGGACAGCGAACACTGAAGCTTTCTTT | TRBV7-2 | 14 | . | TRBJ1-1 | TRBD1
CASSPGWTEAFF | TGTGCCAGCAGCCCGGGGTGGACTGAAGCTTTCTTT | TRBV6-5 | 12 | . | TRBJ1-1 | .
CASSIQQARREPQHF | TGTGCCAGTAGTATTCAGCAGGCGAGGAGAGAGCCCCAGCATTTT | TRBV19 | 15 | . | TRBJ1-5 | .
CASSYEGGRGELFF | TGTGCCAGCAGCTACGAGGGGGGTCGCGGGGAGCTGTTTTTT | TRBV6-5 | 14 | . | TRBJ2-2 | .
CAWSPDRGTGNTEAFF | TGTGCCTGGAGTCCCGACAGGGGGACAGGGAACACTGAAGCTTTCTTT | TRBV30 | 16 | few | TRBJ1-1 | TRBD1
CASSFAERGYTF | TGTGCCAGCAGTTTCGCGGAACGCGGCTACACCTTC | TRBV12-3/TRBV12-4 | 12 | . | TRBJ1-2 | .
CASSPRGGNQPQHF | TGCGCCAGCAGCCCCCGTGGTGGCAATCAGCCCCAGCATTTT | TRBV5-1 | 14 | . | TRBJ1-5 | .
CATGGQGGDTEAFF | TGTGCCACCGGGGGACAGGGCGGGGACACTGAAGCTTTCTTT | TRBV10-3 | 14 | once | TRBJ1-1 | TRBD1
CASSLTSGLEFEQFF | TGCGCCAGCAGCTTAACTAGCGGCCTTGAGTTTGAGCAGTTCTTC | TRBV5-1 | 15 | . | TRBJ2-1 | TRBD2
CAWSGGGHSGNTIYF | TGTGCCTGGAGTGGTGGGGGTCACTCTGGAAACACCATATATTTT | TRBV30 | 15 | . | TRBJ1-3 | .
CASSDSDSFGASRIF | TGCGCCAGCAGCGATTCCGACAGTTTCGGGGCCTCCCGCATCTTC | TRBV5-1 | 15 | . | TRBJ1-2 | .
CASSLRGGNWGYTF | TGTGCCAGCAGTTTACGAGGGGGAAATTGGGGCTACACCTTC | TRBV27 | 14 | . | TRBJ1-2 | .
CASSQDLQGPGEAFF | TGCGCCAGCAGCCAAGATCTGCAGGGGCCGGGTGAAGCTTTCTTT | TRBV4-3 | 15 | . | TRBJ1-1 | .
CASSQDRGATEAFF | TGTGCCAGCAGTCAGGACAGGGGGGCCACTGAAGCTTTCTTT | TRBV6-4 | 14 | . | TRBJ1-1 | TRBD1
CATSPSSGTNEQFF | TGTGCCACCAGTCCTTCTAGCGGGACTAATGAGCAGTTCTTC | TRBV24-1 | 14 | . | TRBJ2-1 | TRBD2
CASSPGDRVLNEQFF | TGTGCCAGCTCACCCGGGGACAGGGTTCTTAATGAGCAGTTCTTC | TRBV18 | 15 | . | TRBJ2-1 | TRBD1
CASSSRTTSYRNEQFF | TGTGCCAGCAGCTCCCGGACCACTAGCTACCGCAATGAGCAGTTCTTC | TRBV27 | 16 | . | TRBJ2-1 | .
CASSYGTGTKTGYTF | TGTGCCAGCAGTTACGGGACCGGGACAAAGACCGGCTACACCTTC | TRBV6-5 | 15 | . | TRBJ1-2 | .
CSVASGQGVGNTIYF | TGCAGCGTTGCCTCCGGACAGGGTGTTGGAAACACCATATATTTT | TRBV29-1 | 15 | . | TRBJ1-3 | TRBD1
CASSLTTSKSHNEQFF | TGTGCCAGCAGCTTAACGACTAGCAAGAGCCACAATGAGCAGTTCTTC | TRBV7-3 | 16 | . | TRBJ2-1 | TRBD2
CSVEGLAGGRDTGELFF | TGCAGCGTTGAGGGACTAGCGGGAGGGCGTGACACCGGGGAGCTGTTTTTT | TRBV29-1 | 17 | . | TRBJ2-2 | TRBD2
CASSRGNSNTGELFF | TGTGCCAGCAGCCGGGGAAACTCGAACACCGGGGAGCTGTTTTTT | TRBV7-8 | 15 | . | TRBJ2-2 | .
CASSLRIGTQAFF | TGTGCCAGCAGCCTCCGGATAGGAACCCAAGCTTTCTTT | TRBV3-1/TRBV3-2 | 13 | . | TRBJ1-1 | .
CASSQASSTRAFF | TGTGCCAGCAGCCAAGCTAGCTCCACGAGGGCTTTCTTT | TRBV3-1/TRBV3-2 | 13 | . | TRBJ1-1 | .
CASSLGERDTQYF | TGCGCCAGCAGCTTGGGGGAGCGGGATACGCAGTATTTT | TRBV5-1 | 13 | . | TRBJ2-3 | .